This entry lists 20 T cell receptor beta chains sequenced from one sample in a study of T-cell memory formation after mild COVID-19. Via MiXCR, TCRdb re-called the 5' RACE reads, giving one row per CDR3 protein. The sample shows 450,000 or so distinct CDR3 sequences, 20% of them seen only once. The specimen was PBMCs or a T cell subset sorted from them (not recorded which). Every receptor here comes from an adult woman who had mild COVID-19 (a few samples of this study predate the infection). Cell type and time point are not known.

The CDR3 region has the DNA TGTGCCAGCAGTTTAGTAGCCAGGAACTCTGGAAACACCATATATTTT. Encoded protein: CASSLVARNSGNTIYF. The chain links TRBV12-3 or TRBV12-4 to TRBJ1-3; no clear D. V lost 1 base and J 0 bases, leaving 10 bases between the germline ends. The CDR3 runs to 16 residues.

This chain's CDR3 is CASRQSGANVLTF. The CDR3 DNA reads TGTGCCAGCAGACAATCTGGGGCCAACGTCCTGACTTTC. The chain employs TRBV9 and TRBJ2-6; no clear D. CDR1 and CDR2 (germline): SGDLS, YYNGEE. The CDR3 length is 13 residues. Trimming shortened V by 5 bases and J by 1 base, and 4 bases separated the two germline ends.

This clonotype showed up many times. This sequence joins TRBV6-2 or TRBV6-3 and TRBJ2-7; the D is unclear. The CDR3 is 12 residues long. Germline-derived CDR1 and CDR2 are MNHEY and SVGEGT. With 5 bases removed from V and 4 bases from J, the gap between germline ends came to 9 bases. The DNA for the CDR3 is TGTGCCAGCAGTATCGACCGGTACGAGCAGTACTTC. Protein: CASSIDRYEQYF.

The chain uses TRBV7-9 and TRBJ1-4; a weak D match, TRBD1 (5 bases). The V and J ends lost 6 bases and 4 bases respectively, with 18 bases between them. Germline V gene data show CDR1 as SEHNR and CDR2 as FQNEAQ (reference sequence). The CDR3 extends over 16 amino acids. The CDR3 protein is CASRAARGRINEKLFF. The CDR3 DNA follows: TGTGCCAGCAGGGCTGCAAGGGGCAGAATTAATGAAAAACTGTTTTTT.

V is TRBV5-1 and J is TRBJ2-7; 9 nucleotides match TRBD1. Germline V gene sequence: CDR1 SGHRS, CDR2 YFSETQ. V lost 6 bases, J lost 2 bases, and 12 bases stayed unmatched. The CDR3 has 16 amino acids. CDR3 nucleotides: TGCGCCAGCACCGCATTTGGCCGGGACAGGGCCTACGAGCAGTACTTC. Amino acid sequence: CASTAFGRDRAYEQYF.

The table lists this clonotype with many counts. The chain employs TRBV7-2 and TRBJ2-3, with a possible D match to TRBD2 (6 bases). CDR3 length: 17 residues. Per germline, CDR1 SGHTA and CDR2 FQGNSA. The germline V and J ends were trimmed by 5 bases and 0 bases, with 18 bases remaining between them. CDR3 coding DNA: TGTGCCAGCAGCCCGGCCTGGGGGGTCCGGAGCACAGATACGCAGTATTTT. Translated: CASSPAWGVRSTDTQYF.

As concerns this clonotype: At one end, the junction sequence differs from germline, possibly due to a read error. This rearrangement joins TRBV5-1 to TRBJ2-7; 8 nucleotides match TRBD1. The CDR3 runs 16 residues. The germline V gene has CDR1 SGHRS and CDR2 YFSETQ. The CDR3 DNA reads TGCGCCACCAGCCCTGAGGCAGGGGGCCCCCTCTACGAGCAGTACTTC. Protein product: CATSPEAGGPLYEQYF.

The genes are TRBV4-3 and TRBJ1-2; D is unclear. Between the trimmed V and J ends, which lost 0 bases and 8 bases, there was a span of 16 bases. In germline, CDR1 is LGHNA, CDR2 YSLEER. The CDR3 runs 15 residues. Written as DNA, the CDR3 is TGCGCCAGCAGCCAAGAGAAAGGCCAGTGGACCGGCTACACCTTC. It codes for CASSQEKGQWTGYTF.

This clonotype came up a few times. The chain uses TRBV7-3 and TRBJ1-1, with 11 bases identical to TRBD1. The CDR3 totals 18 residues. Germline V CDR1 and CDR2: SGHTA, FQGTGA. V lost 1 base and J lost 0; bases outside the gene matches: 7. As DNA, the CDR3 is TGTGCCAGCAGCTTAAAACCTAGGACAGGGGGCCTGAACACTGAAGCTTTCTTT. As protein: CASSLKPRTGGLNTEAFF.

The genes are TRBV3-1 and TRBJ1-4; D ambiguous. The CDR3 length is 14 residues. Trimming took 0 bases from V and 8 from J, leaving 10 bases between them. CDR1 and CDR2 from the germline V gene are LGHDT and YNNKEL (reference sequence). CDR3 residues: CASSQDFGREKLFF. The CDR3 coding sequence is TGTGCCAGCAGCCAAGACTTCGGACGGGAAAAACTGTTTTTT.

This clonotype was observed a handful of times. J is TRBJ2-3 and V is TRBV27; possibly TRBD1 for D (6 bases). The CDR3 totals 14 residues. Germline CDR1 and CDR2: MNHEY and SMNVEV (reference sequence). Trimming removed 5 bases at V and 8 bases at J, with 17 bases between. CDR3 nucleotides: TGTGCCAGCAGTCCTGCCGGGCAAGGGGGTACGCAGTATTTT. Its protein is CASSPAGQGGTQYF.

Only a few counts were recorded for this clonotype. V usage is TRBV7-9 and J usage is TRBJ2-7, with 9 bases that match TRBD1. V trimming: 1 base; J trimming: 3 bases; junction bases outside the gene matches: 4. The germline V gene has CDR1 SEHNR and CDR2 FQNEAQ (reference sequence). The length of the CDR3 is 15 residues. For the CDR3, the DNA is TGTGCCAGCAGCTTAGGGACAGGGGTTTTCTACGAGCAGTACTTC. Translation gives CASSLGTGVFYEQYF.

This clonotype was seen a handful of times. As DNA, the CDR3 is TGTGCCAGCAGCATTAGCGGGAGGAGCTCCTACAATGAGCAGTTCTTC. Translated, it gives CASSISGRSSYNEQFF. The chain combines TRBV9 with TRBJ2-1, with 10 bases aligning to TRBD2. This CDR3 has 16 residues. The V and J ends lost 4 bases and 0 bases, in that order; junction bases with no gene match: 4. Per the germline V gene, CDR1 is SGDLS and CDR2 is YYNGEE.

The genes are TRBV7-2 and TRBJ2-3; D is unresolved. The CDR3 spans 14 residues. Trimming left V 7 bases short and J 0 bases short, with 11 bases between. The germline V gene encodes CDR1 SGHTA and CDR2 FQGNSA. The CDR3 spells CASTIQGSTDTQYF. The DNA for the CDR3 is TGTGCCAGCACCATCCAAGGGAGCACAGATACGCAGTATTTT.

This chain uses TRBV12-3 or TRBV12-4 with TRBJ2-3; 7 nucleotides match TRBD2. The J segment lost 11 bases and the V segment lost 5 bases, leaving 7 bases of the junction unmatched. The length of the CDR3 is 12 residues. The CDR3 is CASSPRSGKQYF. CDR3 DNA sequence: TGTGCCAGCAGTCCGAGGAGCGGGAAGCAGTATTTT.

Only a few counts were recorded for this clonotype. The V call is TRBV9, the J call TRBJ2-7; 9 positions match TRBD2. This CDR3 comprises 15 residues. Unmatched junction bases numbered 8, after V lost 5 bases and J lost 2 bases. Per germline, CDR1 SGDLS and CDR2 YYNGEE. The CDR3 sequence: CASSTDSGSAYEQYF. The CDR3 DNA reads TGTGCCAGCAGTACGGATAGCGGGAGTGCCTACGAGCAGTACTTC. Full variable domain (rest looked up from reference TRBV9 and TRBJ2-7): DSGVTQTPKHLITATGQRVTLRCSPRSGDLSVYWYQQSLDQGLQFLIQYYNGEERAKGNILERFSAQQFPDLHSELNLSSLELGDSALYFCASSTDSGSAYEQYFGPGTRLTVT.

The V and J genes are TRBV9 and TRBJ2-1; no clear D gene. The germline V gene has CDR1 SGDLS and CDR2 YYNGEE. The CDR3 is 14 amino acids. Trimming left V 0 bases short and J 5 bases short, with 9 bases between. CDR3 nucleotides: TGTGCCAGCAGCGTAGCGAGCAACCACAATGAGCAGTTCTTC. This encodes CASSVASNHNEQFF.

The table lists this clonotype with a few counts. J is TRBJ2-1 and V is TRBV4-2; the match to TRBD2 covers 10 bases. The CDR3 runs to 17 residues. Germline V lookup: CDR1 LGHNA, CDR2 YNFKEQ. V gave up 0 bases and J gave up 6 bases; unmatched junction bases: 8. CDR3 sequence: CASSQDFKASGGNEQFF. The CDR3 DNA reads TGTGCCAGCAGCCAAGATTTTAAGGCTAGCGGGGGCAATGAGCAGTTCTTC.

In its sample, this clonotype was seen a few times. This sequence joins TRBV10-3 and TRBJ2-3; possibly TRBD1 for D (5 bases). CDR3 length equals 15 residues. Trimming cost V 0 bases and J 2 bases, with 9 bases left between them. CDR1 and CDR2 from the germline V gene are ENHRY and SYGVKD. CDR3 sequence (DNA): TGTGCCATCAGTGAGTCTCCAGGGAACACAGATACGCAGTATTTT. Translated: CAISESPGNTDTQYF.

The V and J genes are TRBV19 and TRBJ1-2; 9 bases fit TRBD1. Germline V gene lookup returns CDR1 LNHDA and CDR2 SQIVND (reference sequence). This CDR3 has 14 amino acids. The ends lost 11 bases at V and 7 bases at J; junction bases unmatched: 14. CDR3 sequence: CASHLGQGFFGYTF. The CDR3 DNA sequence: TGTGCCTCCCACCTGGGACAGGGATTCTTTGGCTACACCTTC.